These 19 T cell receptor beta chains originate from one sample sequenced in a study of vaccination and CD4 T cells after COVID-19. Their target antigens are unknown. The Oncomine TCR Beta short-read assay was applied to DNA of cultured CD4+ T cells. Using its own MiXCR run on the PCR reads, TCRdb lists one record per CDR3 protein. The profile shows under 20,000 distinct CDR3 sequences, 67% of them singletons. Treatment meaning: roughly 10-day PBMC culture with coronavirus spike peptide pools or control peptides (ViraFEST assay). The specimen sequenced was CD4+ T cells from blood, cultured in vitro. All receptors come from a human donor who had recovered from COVID-19.

CDR3 amino acids: CSARAIQSSGANVLTF. CDR3 DNA sequence: TGCAGTGCTAGAGCAATACAGAGCTCTGGGGCCAACGTCCTGACTTTC. This rearrangement joins TRBV20-1 to TRBJ2-6; D unclear. Trimming took 1 base from V and 0 from J, leaving 10 bases between them. Germline V gene sequence: CDR1 DFQATT, CDR2 SNEGSKA (reference sequence). CDR3 length: 16 amino acids.

The chain employs TRBV30 and TRBJ2-7; 8 bases are a match to TRBD1. V lost 2 bases to trimming and J lost 6 bases; unmatched junction nucleotides: 9. The CDR3 loop spans 14 amino acids. The germline V gene has CDR1 GTSNPN and CDR2 SVGIG (reference sequence). The CDR3 reads CAWSIGQGRSEQYF. DNA for the CDR3: TGTGCCTGGAGTATAGGACAGGGTAGGTCCGAGCAGTACTTC.

This clonotype was seen more than once but under ten times. The chain carries TRBV27 and TRBJ1-5; tentatively, D is TRBD1 (5 bases). The germline V gene has CDR1 MNHEY and CDR2 SMNVEV (reference sequence). The CDR3 runs 16 residues. V dropped 4 bases and J dropped 4 bases, with 17 bases sitting between them. The CDR3 loop reads CASSSLARGVNQPQHF. DNA for the CDR3: TGTGCCAGCAGTTCCCTCGCGCGGGGGGTGAATCAGCCCCAGCATTTT.

This clonotype was counted only a few times. J is TRBJ1-5 and V is TRBV24-1, with TRBD1 identical over 11 bases. This CDR3 spans 15 amino acids. V was clipped by 4 bases and J by 4 bases; unmatched bases: 2. Germline V CDR1 and CDR2: KGHDR, SFDVKD. The CDR3 reads CATSDGDRGNQPQHF. The CDR3 nucleotides are TGTGCCACCAGTGACGGGGACAGGGGGAATCAGCCCCAGCATTTT.

This chain links TRBV20-1 with TRBJ1-6; D not certain. CDR3 length: 16 amino acids. With 0 bases removed from V and 0 bases from J, the gap between germline ends came to 9 bases. Germline assignment: CDR1 DFQATT and CDR2 SNEGSKA (reference sequence). CDR3 bases: TGCAGTGCTAGAGATACGAAAAGCTCCTATAATTCACCCCTCCACTTT. Translating gives CSARDTKSSYNSPLHF.

This clonotype has more than one count but fewer than ten. The chain recombines TRBV11-2 with TRBJ1-1; D uncertain. The germline CDR1 and CDR2 sequences are SGHAT and FQNNGV. The CDR3 spans 14 residues. V was clipped by 9 bases and J by 3 bases, with 17 bases between them. Written as DNA, the CDR3 is TGTGCCAGTGCCACACTAGGGATTGACACTGAAGCTTTCTTT. Its protein product is CASATLGIDTEAFF.

The chain employs TRBV25-1 and TRBJ1-2, with D maybe TRBD1 (6 bases). CDR3 length: 13 residues. Germline V CDR1 and CDR2: MGHDK, SYGVNS. V lost 3 bases, J lost 4 bases, and 9 bases lay in between. The CDR3 here is CASSEGHPYGYTF. For the CDR3, the DNA is TGTGCCAGCAGTGAGGGACACCCCTATGGCTACACCTTC.

This clonotype was counted between two and nine times. The gene calls are TRBV6-2 or TRBV6-3 and TRBJ1-5; 8 nucleotides line up with TRBD1. CDR3 length equals 14 residues. Germline V gene lookup returns CDR1 MNHEY and CDR2 SVGEGT. J was trimmed by 1 base and V by 4 bases; bases with no gene match: 0. As DNA, the CDR3 is TGTGCCAGCAGTTGGGACAGGAGCAATCAGCCCCAGCATTTT. Translation: CASSWDRSNQPQHF.

This chain uses TRBV6-1 with TRBJ2-5; D unclear. V lost 6 bases and J lost 5, with 13 bases in between. The CDR3 loop spans 13 amino acids. The germline V gene has CDR1 MNHNS and CDR2 SASEGT. The CDR3 sequence is CASSYNFRETQYF. DNA of the CDR3: TGTGCCAGCAGCTATAATTTTCGGGAGACCCAGTACTTC.

V and J are TRBV16 and TRBJ2-7; D unclear. The CDR3 loop spans 14 amino acids. V was trimmed by 2 bases and J by 2 bases, leaving 10 bases between them. The germline CDR1 and CDR2 sequences are KGHSY and FQNENV. DNA for the CDR3: TGTGCCAGCAGCCAAGACGTGGTTACCTACGAGCAGTACTTC. Translated, it gives CASSQDVVTYEQYF.

CDR3 region: CATSDFSFRRSGGETQYF. The CDR3 bases are TGTGCCACCAGTGATTTTAGCTTCCGGAGGAGCGGGGGAGAGACCCAGTACTTC. The chain is built from TRBV24-1 and TRBJ2-5, with 8 positions matching TRBD2. The germline V gene encodes CDR1 KGHDR and CDR2 SFDVKD. Unmatched junction bases numbered 13, after V lost 1 base and J lost 4 bases. The CDR3 consists of 18 residues.

The chain combines TRBV29-1 with TRBJ1-1, with 7 bases fitting TRBD1. The CDR3 sequence is 11 residues long. The V segment lost 7 bases and the J segment 3 bases; nucleotides outside the gene matches: 2. The germline V gene encodes CDR1 SQVTM and CDR2 ANQGSEA. Here the CDR3 reads CSAGQYTEAFF. The CDR3 coding sequence is TGCAGCGCGGGACAGTACACTGAAGCTTTCTTT.

There are a few counts of this clonotype. V usage is TRBV20-1 and J usage is TRBJ2-7, with TRBD1 identical over 7 bases. Germline-derived CDR1 and CDR2 are DFQATT and SNEGSKA (reference sequence). This CDR3 region has 14 residues. V gave up 5 bases and J gave up 0 bases; unmatched junction bases: 7. The CDR3 DNA follows: TGCAGTGCTCCAAGGGGGCGGAGCTCCTACGAGCAGTACTTC. It codes for CSAPRGRSSYEQYF.

This chain connects TRBV7-2 to TRBJ1-5; D might be TRBD1 (6 bases). V was trimmed by 5 bases and J by 2 bases, leaving 16 bases between them. CDR1 and CDR2 (germline): SGHTA, FQGNSA. The CDR3 is 16 residues long. CDR3 sequence reads: CASSPSGALGNQPQHF. In DNA form, the CDR3 reads TGTGCCAGCAGCCCCTCGGGGGCATTGGGCAATCAGCCCCAGCATTTT. The full variable domain, in which reference TRBV7-2 and TRBJ1-5 provide the parts outside the CDR3, is GAGVSQSPSNKVTEKGKDVELRCDPISGHTALYWYRQSLGQGLEFLIYFQGNSAPDKSGLPSDRFSAERTGGSVSTLTIQRTQQEDSAVYLCASSPSGALGNQPQHFGDGTRLSIL.

There are a few counts of this clonotype. The V and J genes are TRBV30 and TRBJ1-5; D uncertain. From germline, CDR1 is GTSNPN and CDR2 SVGIG (reference sequence). Between the trimmed V and J ends, which lost 4 bases and 4 bases, there was a span of 8 bases. The CDR3 is made up of 12 amino acids. This CDR3 reads CAWTYWNQPQHF. In DNA form, the CDR3 reads TGTGCCTGGACCTATTGGAATCAGCCCCAGCATTTT.

In its sample, this clonotype was seen a few times. This sequence joins TRBV30 and TRBJ2-7, with TRBD2 as a possible D gene (5 bases). Germline lookup yields CDR1 GTSNPN and CDR2 SVGIG (reference sequence). V lost 3 bases and J lost 7, with 16 bases in between. The CDR3 length is 13 residues. The DNA for the CDR3 is TGTGCCTGGAGAGAACTAGTGGTTAAGGAGCAGTACTTC. Translating it yields CAWRELVVKEQYF.

Comments on this clonotype: One end of the junction is discordant with germline, which a read error may explain. The V and J genes are TRBV20-1 and TRBJ1-2; D remains unclear. CDR1 DFQATT and CDR2 SNEGSKA come from the germline V gene (reference sequence). The CDR3 extends over 10 amino acids. CDR3 in DNA: TGCAGTGCTGGCCCCTATGGCCACACCTTC. Its protein is CSAGPYGHTF.

The chain joins TRBV5-5 to TRBJ2-2; D ambiguous. From germline, CDR1 is SGHKS and CDR2 YYEKEE (reference sequence). The V end lost 4 bases, the J end lost 0 bases, and 10 bases lay between the germline ends. The CDR3 totals 15 residues. The CDR3 region is CASSLMAANTGELFF. The CDR3 coding sequence is TGTGCCAGCAGCCTGATGGCAGCGAACACCGGGGAGCTGTTTTTT.

This chain connects TRBV7-9 to TRBJ1-2; no clear D gene. Deletions cut 3 bases from V and 8 bases from J, with 25 bases between. Germline V gene lookup returns CDR1 SEHNR and CDR2 FQNEAQ (reference sequence). This CDR3 contains 17 residues. The CDR3: CASSFARLGQRSVGYTF. CDR3 nucleotides: TGTGCCAGCAGCTTCGCCCGCCTCGGGCAGCGCAGTGTCGGCTACACCTTC.